These 8 T cell receptor beta chains were all obtained from the same sample, sequenced in a study of T-cell memory formation after mild COVID-19. TCRdb used MiXCR to reprocess the 5' RACE reads, holding one entry per CDR3 protein. Of 50,000 to 75,000 distinct CDR3 sequences in the sample, less than 9.5% are singletons; the top ten hold approximately 1%. The sequencing input was PBMCs or a T cell subset sorted from them (not recorded which). The receptors stem from a man younger than 35 who had mild COVID-19 (a few samples of this study predate the infection). Cell type and time point are not known.

The genes are TRBV18 and TRBJ2-2; perhaps TRBD2 as D (5 bases). The CDR3 spans 15 residues. Germline assignment: CDR1 KGHSH and CDR2 LQKENI. Trimming stripped 8 bases from V and 4 bases from J, with 17 bases between. DNA for the CDR3: TGTGCCAGCCCGGGCCCGGGAAGATCCACCGGGGAGCTGTTTTTT. It yields the protein CASPGPGRSTGELFF.

Only a few counts were recorded for this clonotype. This chain uses TRBV20-1 with TRBJ2-3; the D gene is possibly TRBD1 (6 bases). Germline CDR1 reads DFQATT; CDR2 reads SNEGSKA (reference sequence). Trimming removed 2 bases at V and 4 bases at J, with 10 bases between. This CDR3 contains 13 residues. CDR3 loop: CSARQGSADTQYF. DNA for the CDR3: TGCAGTGCTAGACAGGGGTCAGCAGATACGCAGTATTTT.

This clonotype was counted only a few times. For the CDR3, the DNA is TGTGCCAGCAGTCCGCAGGGGTCGAACACTGAAGCTTTCTTT. It codes for CASSPQGSNTEAFF. The genes are TRBV12-3 or TRBV12-4 and TRBJ1-1; a weak D match, TRBD1 (6 bases). CDR3 length equals 14 residues. Trimming shortened V by 5 bases and J by 1 base, and 11 bases separated the two germline ends.

At least ten counts were recorded for this clonotype. The rearrangement joins TRBV20-1 to TRBJ2-7; a weak D match, TRBD1 (5 bases). CDR1 and CDR2 (germline): DFQATT, SNEGSKA (reference sequence). Trimming left V 6 bases short and J 1 base short, with 19 bases between. The CDR3 loop spans 15 amino acids. CDR3 sequence: CSASTPYGQSYEQYV. CDR3 sequence (DNA): TGCAGTGCCAGCACTCCTTATGGACAATCCTACGAGCAGTACGTC.

This clonotype was observed many times. CDR3: CASKGLAGPQETQYF. As DNA, the CDR3 is TGCGCCAGCAAGGGACTAGCGGGCCCCCAAGAGACCCAGTACTTC. The chain carries TRBV5-1 and TRBJ2-5, with 12 bases matching TRBD2. Per the germline V gene, CDR1 is SGHRS and CDR2 is YFSETQ. There are 15 residues in the CDR3. V lost 6 bases to trimming and J lost 1 base; unmatched junction nucleotides: 4.

This clonotype turned up a few times. The V call is TRBV20-1, the J call TRBJ2-7, with 8 bases matching TRBD2. From germline, CDR1 is DFQATT and CDR2 SNEGSKA (reference sequence). The CDR3 is made up of 12 amino acids. J lost 3 bases, V lost 3 bases, and 1 base had no gene match. The CDR3 sequence: CSASGGGYEQYV. The CDR3 region has the DNA TGCAGTGCTAGCGGGGGGGGCTACGAGCAGTACGTC.

The chain has TRBV19 and TRBJ2-7; D unresolved. Germline lookup yields CDR1 LNHDA and CDR2 SQIVND (reference sequence). This CDR3 is built from 15 residues. With 2 bases removed from V and 2 bases from J, the gap between germline ends came to 13 bases. The CDR3 nucleotides read TGTGCCAGTAGTATACTACCCACGGCGCCCTACGAGCAGTACTTC. Translating it yields CASSILPTAPYEQYF. Looking up the rest from reference TRBV19 and TRBJ2-7 gives the full variable domain: DGGITQSPKYLFRKEGQNVTLSCEQNLNHDAMYWYRQDPGQGLRLIYYSQIVNDFQKGDIAEGYSVSREKKESFPLTVTSAQKNPTAFYLCASSILPTAPYEQYFGPGTRLTVT.

The chain employs TRBV7-3 and TRBJ2-1; 7 positions agree with TRBD1. The junction had 12 bases not matched to a gene; V was cut back by 4 bases and J by 12 bases. This CDR3 region has 14 residues. In germline, CDR1 is SGHTA, CDR2 FQGTGA. CDR3 region: CASSSTHDRAGQFF. The CDR3 DNA is TGTGCCAGCAGCTCCACCCACGACAGGGCCGGGCAGTTCTTC.